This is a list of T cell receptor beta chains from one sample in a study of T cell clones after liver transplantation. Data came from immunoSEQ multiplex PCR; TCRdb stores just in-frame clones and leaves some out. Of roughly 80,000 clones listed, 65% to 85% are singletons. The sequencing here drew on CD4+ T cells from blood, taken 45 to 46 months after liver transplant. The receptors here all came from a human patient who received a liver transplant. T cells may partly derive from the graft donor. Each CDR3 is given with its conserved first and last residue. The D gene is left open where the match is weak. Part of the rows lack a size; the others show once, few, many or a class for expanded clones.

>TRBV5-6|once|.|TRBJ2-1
CASSFVHNEQFF
TGTGCCAGCAGCTTTGTCCACAATGAGCAGTTCTTC
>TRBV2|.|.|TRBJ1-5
CASSLGVRGQPQHF
TGTGCCAGCAGTCTCGGGGTACGAGGACAGCCCCAGCATTTT
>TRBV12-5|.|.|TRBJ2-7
CASGLHGTVISEREYF
TGTGCTAGTGGTTTGCATGGGACAGTAATCTCGGAGCGGGAGTACTTC
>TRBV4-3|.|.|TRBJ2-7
CASSQKGGPGEQYF
TGCGCCAGCAGCCAGAAAGGCGGGCCTGGGGAGCAGTACTTC
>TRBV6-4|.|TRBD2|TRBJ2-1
CASSGPRLAGVGEQFF
TGTGCCAGCAGTGGCCCTCGACTAGCGGGAGTCGGGGAGCAGTTCTTC
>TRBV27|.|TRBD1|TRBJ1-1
CASSSYRGWGNTEAFF
TGTGCCAGCAGTTCATACAGGGGGTGGGGGAACACTGAAGCTTTCTTT
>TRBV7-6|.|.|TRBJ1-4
CASSLNQPGNEKLFF
TGTGCCAGCAGCTTAAACCAACCGGGGAATGAAAAACTGTTTTTT
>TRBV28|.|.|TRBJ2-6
CASSHLGPSGANVLTF
TGTGCCAGCAGCCATCTTGGGCCCTCTGGGGCCAACGTCCTGACTTTC
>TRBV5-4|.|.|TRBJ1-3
CASSFKSRVYGNTIYF
TGTGCCAGCAGTTTTAAATCTAGGGTATACGGAAACACCATATATTTT
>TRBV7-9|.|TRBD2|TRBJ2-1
CASSEVLAADYNEQFF
TGTGCCAGCAGCGAGGTACTAGCGGCCGACTACAATGAGCAGTTCTTC
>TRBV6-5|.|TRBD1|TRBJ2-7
CASSPQGAPTYEQYF
TGTGCCAGCAGCCCACAGGGGGCTCCCACCTACGAGCAGTACTTC
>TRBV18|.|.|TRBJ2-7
CASSPPGSTYEQYF
TGTGCCAGCTCACCACCGGGGAGTACCTACGAGCAGTACTTC
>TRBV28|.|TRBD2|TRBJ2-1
CASSPLAGVQNEQFF
TGTGCCAGCAGCCCTCTAGCGGGAGTACAAAATGAGCAGTTCTTC
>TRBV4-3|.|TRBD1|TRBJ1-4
CASSQGDRGGEKLFF
TGCGCCAGCAGCCAAGGGGACAGGGGTGGTGAAAAACTGTTTTTT
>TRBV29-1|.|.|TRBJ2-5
CSVDVAAKETQYF
TGCAGCGTTGATGTAGCGGCTAAAGAGACCCAGTACTTC
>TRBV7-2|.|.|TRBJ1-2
CASSSPAYGYTF
TGTGCCAGCAGCTCCCCCGCATATGGCTACACCTTC
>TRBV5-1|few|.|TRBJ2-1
CASSLSLAGNEQFF
TGCGCCAGCAGCTTGAGCCTAGCCGGTAATGAGCAGTTCTTC
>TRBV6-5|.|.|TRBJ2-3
CASSRTGLEQYF
TGTGCCAGCAGTCGGACTGGGCTTGAGCAGTATTTT
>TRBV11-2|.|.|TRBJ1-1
CASRSLSWDTEAFF
TGTGCCAGCAGGTCCTTATCGTGGGACACTGAAGCTTTCTTT
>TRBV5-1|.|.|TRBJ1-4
CASGLREHEKLFF
TGCGCCAGCGGGCTACGGGAACATGAAAAACTGTTTTTT
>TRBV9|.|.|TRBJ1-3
CASSVGPDGSGNTIYF
TGTGCCAGCAGCGTAGGTCCGGACGGATCTGGAAACACCATATATTTT
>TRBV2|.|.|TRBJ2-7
CASSALRGWSEQYF
TGTGCCAGCAGTGCCCTGAGGGGGTGGTCCGAGCAGTACTTC
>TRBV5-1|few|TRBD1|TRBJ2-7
CASGTVDSYEQYF
TGCGCCAGCGGGACAGTCGACTCCTACGAGCAGTACTTC
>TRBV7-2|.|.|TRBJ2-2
CASSLDIRGAVTGELFF
TGTGCCAGCAGCTTAGACATTCGGGGGGCGGTTACCGGGGAGCTGTTTTTT
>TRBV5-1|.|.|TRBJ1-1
CASSATDSRNTGAFF
TGCGCCAGCAGCGCTACCGACAGTAGGAACACTGGAGCTTTCTTT
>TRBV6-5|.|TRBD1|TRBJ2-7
CASSYVGQGAYEQYF
TGTGCCAGCAGTTACGTGGGACAGGGGGCCTACGAGCAGTACTTC
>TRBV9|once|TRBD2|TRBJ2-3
CASSEEAGGRGKDTQYF
TGTGCCAGCAGCGAGGAGGCGGGAGGTCGGGGAAAAGATACGCAGTATTTT
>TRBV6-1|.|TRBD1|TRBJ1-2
CASSDPPTGVYGYTF
TGTGCCAGCAGTGACCCCCCTACAGGGGTATATGGCTACACCTTC
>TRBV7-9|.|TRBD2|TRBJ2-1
CASSLGASGLNEQFF
TGTGCCAGCAGCTTAGGGGCTAGCGGACTCAATGAGCAGTTCTTC
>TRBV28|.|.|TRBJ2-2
CASSLSRERRTGELFF
TGTGCCAGCAGTTTATCGAGGGAGAGGAGAACCGGGGAGCTGTTTTTT
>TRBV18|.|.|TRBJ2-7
CASSPDSGLHEQYF
TGTGCCAGCTCACCGGATTCGGGACTCCACGAGCAGTACTTC
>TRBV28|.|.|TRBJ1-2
CASSLGRSNYGYTF
TGTGCCAGCAGTTTGGGGAGGAGTAACTATGGCTACACCTTC
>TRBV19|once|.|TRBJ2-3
CASSIRGAFLGDTQYF
TGTGCCAGTAGTATACGGGGGGCCTTCTTGGGAGATACGCAGTATTTT
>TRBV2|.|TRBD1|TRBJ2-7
CASSARQGHEQYF
TGTGCCAGCAGCGCTAGACAGGGCCACGAGCAGTACTTC
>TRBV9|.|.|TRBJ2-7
CASSTIGQFAEQYF
TGTGCCAGCAGCACCATCGGCCAATTTGCCGAGCAGTACTTC
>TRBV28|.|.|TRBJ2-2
CASSLRNTGELFF
TGTGCCAGCAGTTTGAGAAACACCGGGGAGCTGTTTTTT
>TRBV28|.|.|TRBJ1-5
CASWLSSGVNQPQHF
TGTGCCTCATGGCTATCGTCGGGGGTCAATCAGCCCCAGCATTTT
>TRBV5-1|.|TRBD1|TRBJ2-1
CASSPDRANSFNEQFF
TGCGCCAGCAGCCCCGACAGGGCGAACTCATTCAATGAGCAGTTCTTC
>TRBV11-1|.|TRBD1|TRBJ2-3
CASRPDRGRFYPNTDTQYF
TGTGCCAGCAGACCGGACAGGGGGCGGTTCTACCCGAACACAGATACGCAGTATTTT
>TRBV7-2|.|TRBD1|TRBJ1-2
CASSLEGRGMNGYTF
TGTGCCAGCAGCTTAGAGGGCAGGGGGATGAATGGCTACACCTTC
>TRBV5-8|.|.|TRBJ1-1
CASSFGRTLTNTEAFF
TGTGCCAGCAGCTTTGGACGGACATTGACGAACACTGAAGCTTTCTTT
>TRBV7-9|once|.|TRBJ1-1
CASRPSGRMNTEAFF
TGTGCCAGCAGGCCATCGGGACGGATGAACACTGAAGCTTTCTTT
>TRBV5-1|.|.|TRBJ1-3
CASRQGSAGNTIYF
TGCGCCAGCCGGCAGGGGTCGGCTGGAAACACCATATATTTT
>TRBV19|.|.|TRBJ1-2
CASSILQGGYTF
TGTGCCAGTAGTATCCTACAGGGCGGCTACACCTTC
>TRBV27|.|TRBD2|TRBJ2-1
CASSSPGLANNEQFF
TGTGCCAGCAGTTCCCCGGGACTAGCGAACAATGAGCAGTTCTTC
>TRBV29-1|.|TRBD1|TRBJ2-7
CSGLDRRYEQYF
TGCAGCGGCCTGGACAGGCGCTACGAGCAGTACTTC
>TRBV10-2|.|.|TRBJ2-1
CASSELGAEYNEQFF
TGCGCCAGCAGTGAGCTAGGGGCTGAGTACAATGAGCAGTTCTTC
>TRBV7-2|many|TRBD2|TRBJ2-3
CASSLRREDTDTQYF
TGTGCCAGCAGCTTAAGGCGGGAGGATACAGATACGCAGTATTTT
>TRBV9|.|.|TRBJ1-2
CASSANPGYGYTF
TGTGCCAGCAGCGCCAATCCGGGGTATGGCTACACCTTC
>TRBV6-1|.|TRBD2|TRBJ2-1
CASSVGTSGRVNNEQFF
TGTGCCAGCAGTGTCGGGACTAGCGGAAGGGTGAACAATGAGCAGTTCTTC
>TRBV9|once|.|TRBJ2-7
CASSPRDLSEQYF
TGTGCCAGCAGCCCCAGAGATCTTTCCGAGCAGTACTTC
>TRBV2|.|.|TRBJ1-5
CASRTAFNSNQPQHF
TGTGCCAGCAGGACCGCTTTTAATAGCAATCAGCCCCAGCATTTT
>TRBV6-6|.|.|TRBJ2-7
CASSPTRGEQYF
TGTGCCAGCAGTCCCACGCGGGGCGAGCAGTACTTC
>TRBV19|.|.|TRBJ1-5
CASRGPNSNQPQHF
TGTGCCAGTAGGGGACCGAATAGCAATCAGCCCCAGCATTTT
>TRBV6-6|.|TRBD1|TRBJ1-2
CASSDGQAYGYTF
TGTGCCAGCAGCGACGGACAGGCCTATGGCTACACCTTC
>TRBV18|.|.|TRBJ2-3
CASSPGYGSTDTQYF
TGTGCCAGCTCACCGGGGTACGGTAGCACAGATACGCAGTATTTT
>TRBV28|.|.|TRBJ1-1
CASSPIGVMNTEAFF
TGTGCCAGCAGTCCCATAGGGGTAATGAACACTGAAGCTTTCTTT